These T cell receptor beta chains were read from a single sample in a study of identical twins. TCRdb used MiXCR to reprocess the 5' RACE reads, holding one entry per CDR3 protein. Of under 400,000 distinct CDR3 sequences in the sample, approximately 9.1% are singletons; the top ten hold under 9.5%. Sequenced: naive T cells sorted from blood. These receptors came from a woman between 45 and 60 years old in good health. The CDR3 runs from the conserved cysteine through the conserved F or W.

cdr3_length: 16; v_call: TRBV13; cdr3_aa: CASSSLGVGSEDTQYF
cdr3_length: 18; v_call: TRBV14; cdr3_aa: CASSQAAVSRRNTGELFF
cdr3_length: 20; v_call: TRBV7-8; cdr3_aa: CASSLVWASGSGGSYNEQFF
cdr3_length: 16; v_call: TRBV6-2/TRBV6-3; cdr3_aa: CASSYSFLADQETQYF
cdr3_length: 11; v_call: TRBV18; cdr3_aa: CANQRTDTQYF
cdr3_length: 18; v_call: TRBV7-9; cdr3_aa: CASSLVVGRVRDQETQYF
cdr3_length: 15; v_call: TRBV12-3/TRBV12-4; cdr3_aa: CASSPGGDRVRTQYF
cdr3_length: 14; v_call: TRBV2; cdr3_aa: CASGRDSNYNEQFF
cdr3_length: 12; v_call: TRBV15; cdr3_aa: CATSRLEETQYF
cdr3_length: 14; v_call: TRBV12-3/TRBV12-4; cdr3_aa: CASNRGGTYNEQFF
cdr3_length: 15; v_call: TRBV28; cdr3_aa: CASRTGQALNYGYTF
cdr3_length: 18; v_call: TRBV5-1; cdr3_aa: CASSLTRQGRFLYNEQFF
cdr3_length: 18; v_call: TRBV14; cdr3_aa: CASSQDLRASGRKNEQFF
cdr3_length: 14; v_call: TRBV20-1; cdr3_aa: CSWGTSGVQKTQYF
cdr3_length: 14; v_call: TRBV28; cdr3_aa: CATGLAGVVGELFF
cdr3_length: 10; v_call: TRBV30; cdr3_aa: CAWGPETQYF
cdr3_length: 14; v_call: TRBV20-1; cdr3_aa: CSALSGTRQRELFF
cdr3_length: 14; v_call: TRBV5-1; cdr3_aa: CASSGDSSTDTQYF
cdr3_length: 11; v_call: TRBV29-1; cdr3_aa: CSVELGYGYTF
cdr3_length: 13; v_call: TRBV11-2; cdr3_aa: CASLYSSGNTIYF
cdr3_length: 13; v_call: TRBV7-9; cdr3_aa: CASSLLEIAGYTF
cdr3_length: 14; v_call: TRBV20-1; cdr3_aa: CSARDRAFTGELFF
cdr3_length: 14; v_call: TRBV10-2; cdr3_aa: CASRALASTDTLYF
cdr3_length: 13; v_call: TRBV29-1; cdr3_aa: CSVADSNTGELFF
cdr3_length: 12; v_call: TRBV3-1; cdr3_aa: CASSLTGFEQFF
cdr3_length: 12; v_call: TRBV20-1; cdr3_aa: CSARVRAETQYF
cdr3_length: 15; v_call: TRBV20-1; cdr3_aa: CSARGLAGFLDTQYF
cdr3_length: 17; v_call: TRBV6-5; cdr3_aa: CASSYFSGGFNTGELFF
cdr3_length: 13; v_call: TRBV5-1; cdr3_aa: CASSLQPNYGYTF